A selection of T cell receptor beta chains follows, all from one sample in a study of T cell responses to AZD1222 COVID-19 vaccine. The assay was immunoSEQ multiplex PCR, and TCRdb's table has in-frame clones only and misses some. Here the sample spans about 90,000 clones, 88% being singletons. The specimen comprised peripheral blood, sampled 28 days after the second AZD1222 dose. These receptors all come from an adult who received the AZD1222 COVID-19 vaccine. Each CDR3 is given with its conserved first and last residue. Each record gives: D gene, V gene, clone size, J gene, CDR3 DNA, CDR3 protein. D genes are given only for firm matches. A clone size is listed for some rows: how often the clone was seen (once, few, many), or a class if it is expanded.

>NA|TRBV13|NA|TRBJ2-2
TGTGCCAGCAGCCCCGCCGGGCCGCGCGGCGGGGAGCTGTTTTTT
CASSPAGPRGGELFF
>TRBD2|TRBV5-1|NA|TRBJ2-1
TGCGCCAGCTCTCCCTCGGGACTAGCGGGGGGGAGCTCCTACAATGAGCAGTTCTTC
CASSPSGLAGGSSYNEQFF
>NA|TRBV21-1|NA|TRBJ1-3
TGTGCCAGCGCCAATGCCGCGGAGAGCTCTGGAAACACCATATATTTT
CASANAAESSGNTIYF
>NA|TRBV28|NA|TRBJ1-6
TGTGCCAGCAGTTTAATTCGGGACGGAGGGAATTCACCCCTCCACTTT
CASSLIRDGGNSPLHF
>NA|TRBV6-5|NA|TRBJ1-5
TGTGCCAGCAGTTCCGAGAGGGGGCAGCCCCAGCATTTT
CASSSERGQPQHF
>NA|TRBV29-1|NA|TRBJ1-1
TGCAGCGTCCACTCCGGCAGGCCCGACACTGAAGCTTTCTTT
CSVHSGRPDTEAFF
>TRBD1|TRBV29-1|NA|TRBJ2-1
TGCAGCGTGGCCGGACAGGTTTTCAATGAGCAGTTCTTC
CSVAGQVFNEQFF
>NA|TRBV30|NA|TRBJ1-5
TGTGCCTGGAGTGTGAGTCGGGGAGGTCAGAGCAATCAGCCCCAGCATTTT
CAWSVSRGGQSNQPQHF
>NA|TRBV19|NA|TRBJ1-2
TGTGCCAGTAGTATAGATTGGGACCCCAGGAGCTATGGCTACACCTTC
CASSIDWDPRSYGYTF
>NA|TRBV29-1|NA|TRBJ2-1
TGCAGCGAAATTGAGAATGGCGATGAGCAGTTCTTC
CSEIENGDEQFF
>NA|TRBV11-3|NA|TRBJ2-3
TGTGCCAGCAGCTTTACAGGGAAAGATACGCAGTATTTT
CASSFTGKDTQYF
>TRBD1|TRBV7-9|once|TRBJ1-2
TGTGCCAGCAGGCCCCCACAGGGGAACTATGGCTACACCTTC
CASRPPQGNYGYTF
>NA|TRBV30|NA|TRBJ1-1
TGTGCCTGGAGTCTCGGTGGGGGACGGAACACTGAAGCTTTCTTT
CAWSLGGGRNTEAFF
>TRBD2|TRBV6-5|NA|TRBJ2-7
TGTGCCACAGCCCGGTCGAGCGGGGCCTACGAGCAGTACTTC
CATARSSGAYEQYF
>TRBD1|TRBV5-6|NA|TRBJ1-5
TGTGCCAGCAGCTTGTTCCGGGACAGGACGGAAATACGCCAGCCCCAGCATTTT
CASSLFRDRTEIRQPQHF
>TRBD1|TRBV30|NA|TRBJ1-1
TGTGCCTCGGACAGGGGGCAGAGGAACACTGAAGCTTTCTTT
CASDRGQRNTEAFF
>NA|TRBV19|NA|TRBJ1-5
TGTGCCAGTAGTTCGGGCAGCTATAGCAATCAGCCCCAGCATTTT
CASSSGSYSNQPQHF
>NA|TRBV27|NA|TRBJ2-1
TGTGCCAGCAGCCCCCGGACCCTGGGGAATGAGCAGTTCTTC
CASSPRTLGNEQFF
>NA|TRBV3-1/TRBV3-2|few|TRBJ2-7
TGTGCCAGCAGCCAACTGTCCTACTCCTACGAGCAGTACTTC
CASSQLSYSYEQYF
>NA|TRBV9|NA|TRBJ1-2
TGTGCCAGCAGCGTAGACAGCGAAATTGGCTACACCTTC
CASSVDSEIGYTF
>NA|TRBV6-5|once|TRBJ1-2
TGTGCCAGCAGTCAATACAACTATGGCTACACCTTC
CASSQYNYGYTF
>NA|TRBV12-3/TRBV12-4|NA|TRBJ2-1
TGTGCCAGCAGTCCCGACCCAAACGGGCAGTTCTTC
CASSPDPNGQFF
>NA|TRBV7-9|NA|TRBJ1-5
TGTGCCAGCAGCACCGGCCAGGGTGGGGTGCATCAGCCCCAGCATTTT
CASSTGQGGVHQPQHF
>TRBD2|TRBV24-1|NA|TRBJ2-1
TGTGCCACCTGTAGCGGGAGAGGAGGTGAGCAGTTCTTC
CATCSGRGGEQFF
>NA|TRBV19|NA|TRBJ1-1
TGTGCCAGTAGTACCCCGGGTCGGTACACTGAAGCTTTCTTT
CASSTPGRYTEAFF
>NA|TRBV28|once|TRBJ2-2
TGTGCCAGCAGTCCACCCAACACCGGGGAGCTGTTTTTT
CASSPPNTGELFF
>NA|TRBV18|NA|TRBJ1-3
TGTGCCAGCTCACCAATCAAAGGGAGGGGAACTGGAAACACCATATATTTT
CASSPIKGRGTGNTIYF
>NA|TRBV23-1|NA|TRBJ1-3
TGCGCCAGCAGTCAATCTGGGCCGTGCACCTATTGCACCATATATTTT
CASSQSGPCTYCTIYF
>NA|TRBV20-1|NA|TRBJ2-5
TGCAGTGCTTGGGGTTCGGGGACCCAGTACTTC
CSAWGSGTQYF
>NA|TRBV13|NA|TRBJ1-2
TGTGCCAGCAGCTTAGTCTGGGGACGAGGCTACACCTTC
CASSLVWGRGYTF
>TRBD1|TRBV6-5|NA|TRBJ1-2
TGTGCCAGCCGCCTGGACAGGGGGAACTATGGCTACACCTTC
CASRLDRGNYGYTF
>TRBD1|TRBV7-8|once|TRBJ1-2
TGTGCCAGCAGCTCGACAGGGGGCGGATATGGCTACACCTTC
CASSSTGGGYGYTF
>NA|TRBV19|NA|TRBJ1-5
TGTGCCAGTAGTATTAACGCCAATAGCAATCAGCCCCAGCATTTT
CASSINANSNQPQHF
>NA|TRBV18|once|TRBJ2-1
TGTGCCAGCTCACCACCGATGATCAATGAGCAGTTCTTC
CASSPPMINEQFF
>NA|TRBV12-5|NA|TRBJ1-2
TGTGCTAGTGCCATTGGGGCGGCCTATGGCTACACCTTC
CASAIGAAYGYTF
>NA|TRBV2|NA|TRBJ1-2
TGTGCCAGCAGTGACCGGGACACCAATCTCTATGGCTACACCTTC
CASSDRDTNLYGYTF
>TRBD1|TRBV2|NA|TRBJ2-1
TGTGCCAGCAGTGAATACGGGACAGGGGGCGGGGATGAGCAGTTCTTC
CASSEYGTGGGDEQFF
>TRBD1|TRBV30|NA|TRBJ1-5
TGTGCCTCGGACAGGGATGGTCAGCCCCAGCATTTT
CASDRDGQPQHF
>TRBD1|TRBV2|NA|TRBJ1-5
TGTGCCAGCGAGGGGACAGGGGGAGGGCAGCCCCAGCATTTT
CASEGTGGGQPQHF
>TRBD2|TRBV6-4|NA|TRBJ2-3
TGTGCCAGCAGTGACGGGTTGGCGGGGGGACCAGATACGCAGTATTTT
CASSDGLAGGPDTQYF
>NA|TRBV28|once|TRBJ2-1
TGTGCCAGCAGTTTTTTCAATGAGCAGTTCTTC
CASSFFNEQFF
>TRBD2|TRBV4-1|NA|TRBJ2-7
TGCGCCAGCAGCCAAGATAAACCTAGCGGGGAGCAGTACTTC
CASSQDKPSGEQYF
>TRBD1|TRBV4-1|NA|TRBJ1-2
TGCGCCAGCAGCCAAGTCCAGACAGGGGTCGTCTATGGCTACACCTTC
CASSQVQTGVVYGYTF
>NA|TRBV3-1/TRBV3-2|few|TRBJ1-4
TGTGCCAGCAGCCAAGAAACCGGGGCAGCAACTAATGAAAAACTGTTTTTT
CASSQETGAATNEKLFF
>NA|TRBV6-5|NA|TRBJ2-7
TGTGCCAGCAGTTACTCGGCTGGCAGGGGTACCTACGAGCAGTACTTC
CASSYSAGRGTYEQYF
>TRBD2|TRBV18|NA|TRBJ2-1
TGTGCCAGCTCACTCAACGGCGGGGGGGTCCACAATGAGCAGTTCTTC
CASSLNGGGVHNEQFF
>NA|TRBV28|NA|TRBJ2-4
TGTGCCAGCACGAGCGGAAGCGGCAAAAACATTCAGTACTTC
CASTSGSGKNIQYF
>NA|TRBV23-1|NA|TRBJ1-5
TGCGCCAGCAGTCACTCCTTCGGGCAGCCCCAGCATTTT
CASSHSFGQPQHF
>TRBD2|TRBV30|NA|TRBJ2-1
TGTGCCCGCAGGCTAGCGGGAGAGAATGAGCAGTTCTTC
CARRLAGENEQFF
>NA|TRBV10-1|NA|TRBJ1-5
TGCGCCAGCAGTGAGTCGCTTGAGGCAGGGCGGGGCTCATCTCAGCCCCAGCATTTT
CASSESLEAGRGSSQPQHF
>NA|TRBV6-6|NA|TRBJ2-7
TGTGCCAGCAGCCACGGACGGATGACCTACGAGCAGTACTTC
CASSHGRMTYEQYF
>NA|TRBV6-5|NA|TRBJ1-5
TGTGCCAGCAGTCTAGGGAATTATCAGCCCCAGCATTTT
CASSLGNYQPQHF
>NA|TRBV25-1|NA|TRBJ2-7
TGTGCCAGCAGTGTAGGGTACGAGCAGTACTTC
CASSVGYEQYF
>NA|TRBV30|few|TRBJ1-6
TGTGCCTGGAACACGGGAGGGAGGAATTCACCCCTCCACTTT
CAWNTGGRNSPLHF
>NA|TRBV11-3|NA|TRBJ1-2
TGTGCCAGCAGCTTAGATGGCAGCTATGGCTACACCTTC
CASSLDGSYGYTF